Below are 21 T cell receptor beta chains sequenced from a single sample in a study of cytomegalovirus exposure and HLA in healthy donors. Researchers ran the PCR with 60 Vbeta and 13 Jbeta primers. The method was immunoSEQ multiplex PCR; TCRdb's version includes in-frame clones alone and lacks a portion of them. The top ten hold about 0.91% of the sample, which has over 110,000 clones, approximately 79% seen once. Sample: PBMCs. The receptor set was obtained from a man between 18 and 29 years old in good health and CMV-seronegative.

The V and J genes are TRBV29-1 and TRBJ1-1, with TRBD1 matching 8 bases. The CDR3 spans 13 residues. Per the germline V gene, CDR1 is SQVTM and CDR2 is ANQGSEA. V was pared by 5 bases and J by 5 bases, with 7 bases of the junction left unmatched. The CDR3 spells CSVPTGGGTEAFF. DNA of the CDR3: TGCAGCGTTCCTACAGGGGGGGGGACTGAAGCTTTCTTT.

This clone appeared once. The J gene is TRBJ2-7, the V gene TRBV7-3, with D possibly matching TRBD1 (6 bases). Looked up from germline, CDR1 is SGHTA and CDR2 is FQGTGA. The CDR3 is 11 amino acids. V lost 5 bases and J lost 9, with 11 bases in between. CDR3 coding DNA: TGTGCCAGCAGCCAACAGGGCCTGCAGTACTTC. It translates to CASSQQGLQYF.

This chain links TRBV7-2 with TRBJ1-2, with unresolved D. Germline CDR1 and CDR2: SGHTA and FQGNSA. The V and J ends lost 4 bases and 2 bases respectively, with 11 bases between them. This CDR3 is 14 amino acids long. The CDR3 nucleotides are TGTGCCAGCAGCTCACCCGGGGTAAACTATGGCTACACCTTC. The encoded protein is CASSSPGVNYGYTF.

The V call is TRBV6-5, the J call TRBJ1-1, with D unclear. The CDR3 extends over 14 amino acids. Germline lookup yields CDR1 MNHEY and CDR2 SVGAGI. V gave up 5 bases and J gave up 4 bases, with 14 bases separating them. CDR3 bases: TGTGCCAGCAGTCCCCGGACCGGGAGCACTGAAGCTTTCTTT. Its protein product is CASSPRTGSTEAFF.

This chain connects TRBV11-2 to TRBJ2-6; maybe TRBD2 (5 bases). CDR3 length: 15 residues. Per the germline V gene, CDR1 is SGHAT and CDR2 is FQNNGV. V lost 3 bases and J 4 bases, leaving 10 bases between the germline ends. This CDR3 reads CASSFEGYGANVLTF. CDR3 coding DNA: TGTGCCAGCAGCTTTGAGGGTTACGGGGCCAACGTCCTGACTTTC.

The rearrangement uses TRBV29-1 and TRBJ1-3; D not resolved. This CDR3 is built from 13 residues. The germline gives CDR1 SQVTM, CDR2 ANQGSEA. V shed 6 bases and J shed 0 bases, with 9 bases lying between them. The CDR3 loop reads CSVALSSGNTIYF. The CDR3 nucleotides are TGCAGCGTGGCCTTAAGCTCTGGAAACACCATATATTTT.

The chain employs TRBV11-3 and TRBJ1-2; D not certain. Germline assignment: CDR1 SGHNT and CDR2 YENEEA. The V end lost 5 bases, the J end lost 7 bases, and 8 bases lay between the germline ends. The CDR3 loop spans 11 amino acids. Here the CDR3 reads CASSEHRGYTF. The CDR3 DNA reads TGTGCCAGCAGCGAACACCGTGGCTACACCTTC.

The J gene is TRBJ1-4, the V gene TRBV6-5, with TRBD1 matching 7 bases. The CDR3 runs 14 residues. The ends lost 6 bases at V and 5 bases at J; junction bases unmatched: 6. Per germline, CDR1 MNHEY and CDR2 SVGAGI. This chain's CDR3 is CASRLDRSNEKLFF. In DNA, the CDR3 is TGTGCCAGCAGATTGGACAGGTCCAATGAAAAACTGTTTTTT.

The chain is built from TRBV29-1 and TRBJ1-1, with D unresolved. The length of the CDR3 is 11 residues. The V end lost 3 bases, the J end lost 5 bases, and 7 bases lay between the germline ends. Germline V lookup: CDR1 SQVTM, CDR2 ANQGSEA. CDR3 sequence (DNA): TGCAGCGTTGATCCCGGGACTGAAGCTTTCTTT. This encodes CSVDPGTEAFF.

The chain couples TRBV7-9 to TRBJ1-4; TRBD1 matches at 9 bases. The germline gives CDR1 SEHNR, CDR2 FQNEAQ (reference sequence). Losses at the gene ends were 6 bases for V and 8 bases for J; bases not matched to a gene: 4. The CDR3 covers 13 residues. This CDR3 reads CASRGQGGEKLFF. Here the CDR3 DNA reads TGTGCCAGCAGGGGACAGGGCGGGGAAAAACTGTTTTTT.

The chain links TRBV2 to TRBJ1-5; 9 nucleotides line up with TRBD1. V shed 6 bases, J shed 7 bases, and the junction held 7 bases outside the gene matches. CDR1 is SNHLY, CDR2 FYNNEI, per germline. This CDR3 comprises 14 residues. This CDR3 is CASSVDRGGQPQHF. CDR3 coding DNA: TGTGCCAGCAGCGTGGACAGGGGAGGGCAGCCCCAGCATTTT.

V usage is TRBV2 and J usage is TRBJ2-7, with 7 positions matching TRBD1. The CDR3 has 13 amino acids. The V and J ends lost 4 bases and 3 bases, in that order; junction bases with no gene match: 3. Per germline, CDR1 SNHLY and CDR2 FYNNEI. CDR3 DNA: TGTGCCAGCAGTGCGGGACAGCACTACGAGCAGTACTTC. As protein: CASSAGQHYEQYF.

This sequence joins TRBV2 and TRBJ1-1, with a weak D call TRBD1 (5 bases). V was shortened by 6 bases and J by 3 bases, with 14 bases between the two germline ends. This CDR3 is 14 amino acids long. Germline V gives CDR1 SNHLY, CDR2 FYNNEI. This CDR3 is CASRVTGGYTEAFF. Written as DNA, the CDR3 is TGTGCCAGCAGAGTCACGGGGGGTTACACTGAAGCTTTCTTT.

The chain employs TRBV6-5 and TRBJ1-1; 7 bases match TRBD1. Trimming cost V 4 bases and J 3 bases; bases outside gene matches: 8. CDR1 MNHEY and CDR2 SVGAGI come from the germline V gene. This CDR3 contains 15 residues. DNA for the CDR3: TGTGCCAGCAGTTCCAAGACAGGGACGGACACTGAAGCTTTCTTT. Amino acid sequence: CASSSKTGTDTEAFF.

V is TRBV30 and J is TRBJ1-2; TRBD1 aligns across 7 bases. This CDR3 spans 14 amino acids. V shed 4 bases, J shed 3 bases, and the junction held 8 bases outside the gene matches. Germline V gene data show CDR1 as GTSNPN and CDR2 as SVGIG (reference sequence). The DNA for the CDR3 is TGTGCCTGGAATTCAGGGGGGACGGACTATGGCTACACCTTC. It is translated as CAWNSGGTDYGYTF.

V and J are TRBV2 and TRBJ2-7; 7 nucleotides align to TRBD2. V gave up 8 bases and J gave up 2 bases; unmatched junction bases: 6. The length of the CDR3 is 13 residues. Germline CDR1 and CDR2: SNHLY and FYNNEI. As DNA, the CDR3 is TGTGCCAGCTCGGGAGGTCCCCCCTACGAGCAGTACTTC. Amino acid sequence: CASSGGPPYEQYF. The full variable domain, in which reference TRBV2 and TRBJ2-7 provide the parts outside the CDR3, is EPEVTQTPSHQVTQMGQEVILRCVPISNHLYFYWYRQILGQKVEFLVSFYNNEISEKSEIFDDQFSVERPDGSNFTLKIRSTKLEDSAMYFCASSGGPPYEQYFGPGTRLTVT.

The chain carries TRBV7-9 and TRBJ1-1, with no clear D. Germline values: CDR1 SEHNR, CDR2 FQNEAQ (reference sequence). The CDR3 covers 12 residues. The ends were cut back, 4 bases at V and 4 bases at J, with 7 bases in the middle. CDR3 loop: CASSSSVTEAFF. CDR3 sequence (DNA): TGTGCCAGCAGCTCCTCTGTCACTGAAGCTTTCTTT.

This chain uses TRBV7-6 with TRBJ2-3; maybe TRBD1 (6 bases). Trimming removed 0 bases at V and 0 bases at J, with 7 bases between. The germline V gene encodes CDR1 SGHVS and CDR2 FNYEAQ. This CDR3 contains 15 residues. Here the CDR3 DNA reads TGTGCCAGCAGCTTAGCGACAGGTAGCACAGATACGCAGTATTTT. Amino acids: CASSLATGSTDTQYF.

The rearrangement joins TRBV2 to TRBJ1-2; the match to TRBD1 covers 11 bases. V was pared by 7 bases and J by 7 bases, with 11 bases of the junction left unmatched. CDR3 length: 15 residues. Germline CDR1 reads SNHLY; CDR2 reads FYNNEI. This CDR3 reads CASIKSWTGGSGYTF. CDR3 coding DNA: TGTGCCAGCATTAAGAGCTGGACAGGGGGCTCTGGCTACACCTTC. The whole variable domain, filled in from reference TRBV2 and TRBJ1-2, reads EPEVTQTPSHQVTQMGQEVILRCVPISNHLYFYWYRQILGQKVEFLVSFYNNEISEKSEIFDDQFSVERPDGSNFTLKIRSTKLEDSAMYFCASIKSWTGGSGYTFGSGTRLTVV.

The CDR3 DNA reads TGTGCCAGCAGTTGGTACTCAAATTCACCCCTCCACTTT. Protein: CASSWYSNSPLHF. V usage is TRBV27 and J usage is TRBJ1-6, with D unclear. The germline V and J ends were trimmed by 4 bases and 7 bases, with 8 bases remaining between them. This CDR3 is built from 13 residues. Germline V lookup: CDR1 MNHEY, CDR2 SMNVEV (reference sequence).

J is TRBJ1-1 and V is TRBV7-2; 7 bases match TRBD1. With V trimmed by 1 base and J by 5 bases, 13 bases remained unmatched. The CDR3 loop spans 17 amino acids. Germline values: CDR1 SGHTA, CDR2 FQGNSA. The CDR3 coding sequence is TGTGCCAGCAGCTTAGGGGCAGCGGCAGGGGGTGGTACTGAAGCTTTCTTT. The encoded protein is CASSLGAAAGGGTEAFF.